The present TCR beta chain was sequenced within a study of shared clonotypes between healthy human individuals. CDR1 is MNHNS and CDR2 is SASEGT in the germline V gene. V lost 4 bases and J lost 0, with 10 bases in between. This CDR3 spans 14 amino acids. This table comes from immunoSEQ multiplex PCR, and its TCRdb copy is limited to in-frame clones, with some not included. This sample has some 2,000,000 clones, with about 94% found just once. The sequence came from a man younger than 35 in good health. Input material: naive CD4+ T cells sorted from blood. Indicated subset: CD45RA+ positively selected. V usage is TRBV6-1 and J usage is TRBJ2-7; D is uncertain. CDR3 nucleotide sequence: TGTGCCAGCAGTGCTGAGATCCCCTCCTACGAGCAGTACTTC. Translation: CASSAEIPSYEQYF.